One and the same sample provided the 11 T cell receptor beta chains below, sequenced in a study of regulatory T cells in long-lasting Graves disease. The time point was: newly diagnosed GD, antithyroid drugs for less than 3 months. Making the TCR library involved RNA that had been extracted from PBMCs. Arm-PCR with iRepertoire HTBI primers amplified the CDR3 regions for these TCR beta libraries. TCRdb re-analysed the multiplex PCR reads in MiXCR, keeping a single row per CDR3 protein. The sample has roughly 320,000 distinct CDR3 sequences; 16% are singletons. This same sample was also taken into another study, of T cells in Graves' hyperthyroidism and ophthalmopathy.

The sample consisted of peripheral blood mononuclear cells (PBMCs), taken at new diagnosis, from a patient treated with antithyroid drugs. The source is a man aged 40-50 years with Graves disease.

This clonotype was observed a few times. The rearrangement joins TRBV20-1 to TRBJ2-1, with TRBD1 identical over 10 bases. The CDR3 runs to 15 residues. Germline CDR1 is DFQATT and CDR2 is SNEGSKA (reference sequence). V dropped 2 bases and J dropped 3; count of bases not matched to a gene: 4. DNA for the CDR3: TGCAGTGCTAGATCGGGACAGGGGCACTACAATGAGCAGTTCTTC. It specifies CSARSGQGHYNEQFF.

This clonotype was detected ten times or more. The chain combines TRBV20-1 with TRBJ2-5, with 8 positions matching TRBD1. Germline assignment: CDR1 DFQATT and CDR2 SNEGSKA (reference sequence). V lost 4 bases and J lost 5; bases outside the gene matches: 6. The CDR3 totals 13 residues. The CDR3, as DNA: TGCAGTGCTACTCAGGGGGCAAGGGAGACCCAGTACTTC. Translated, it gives CSATQGARETQYF.

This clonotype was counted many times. The CDR3 coding sequence is TGTGCCAGCAGTTTATTTCGGACAGCCAACTATGGCTACACCTTC. Translating gives CASSLFRTANYGYTF. The V call is TRBV12-3 or TRBV12-4, the J call TRBJ1-2; D perhaps matches TRBD1 (6 bases). V was trimmed by 2 bases and J by 2 bases, leaving 12 bases between them. This CDR3 contains 15 residues.

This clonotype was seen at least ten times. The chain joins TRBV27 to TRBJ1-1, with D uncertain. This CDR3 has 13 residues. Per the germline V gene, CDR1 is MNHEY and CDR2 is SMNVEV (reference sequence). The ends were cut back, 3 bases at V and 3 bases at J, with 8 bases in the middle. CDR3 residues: CASSFSQDTEAFF. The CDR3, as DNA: TGTGCCAGCAGTTTTTCCCAGGACACTGAAGCTTTCTTT.

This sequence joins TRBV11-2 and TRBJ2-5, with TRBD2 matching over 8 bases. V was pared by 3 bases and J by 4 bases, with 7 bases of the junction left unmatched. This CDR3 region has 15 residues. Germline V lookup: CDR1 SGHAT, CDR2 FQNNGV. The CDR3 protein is CASSFGGASGETQYF. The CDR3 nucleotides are TGTGCCAGCAGCTTCGGGGGGGCCAGCGGAGAGACCCAGTACTTC.

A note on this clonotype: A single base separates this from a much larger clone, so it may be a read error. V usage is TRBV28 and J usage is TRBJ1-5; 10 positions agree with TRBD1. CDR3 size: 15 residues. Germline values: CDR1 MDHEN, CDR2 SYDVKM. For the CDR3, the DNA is TGTGTCAGCAGTTCGGGACAGGGGACCAATCAGCCCCAGCATTTT. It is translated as CVSSSGQGTNQPQHF.

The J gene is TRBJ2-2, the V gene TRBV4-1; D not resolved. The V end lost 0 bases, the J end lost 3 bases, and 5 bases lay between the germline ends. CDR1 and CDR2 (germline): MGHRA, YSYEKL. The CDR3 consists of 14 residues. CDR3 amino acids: CASSQETYTGELFF. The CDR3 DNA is TGCGCCAGCAGCCAAGAGACTTACACCGGGGAGCTGTTTTTT.

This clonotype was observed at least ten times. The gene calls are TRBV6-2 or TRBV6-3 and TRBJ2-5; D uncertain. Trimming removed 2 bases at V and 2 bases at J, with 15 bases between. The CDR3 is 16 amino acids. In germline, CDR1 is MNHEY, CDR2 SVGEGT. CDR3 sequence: CASSYVGGGRQETQYF. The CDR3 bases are TGTGCCAGCAGTTACGTGGGTGGTGGCAGACAAGAGACCCAGTACTTC.

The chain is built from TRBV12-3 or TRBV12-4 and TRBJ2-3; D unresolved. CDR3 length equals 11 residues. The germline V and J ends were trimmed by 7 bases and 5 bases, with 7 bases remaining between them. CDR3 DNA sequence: TGTGCCAGCACCCCGGAAGATACGCAGTATTTT. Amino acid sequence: CASTPEDTQYF.

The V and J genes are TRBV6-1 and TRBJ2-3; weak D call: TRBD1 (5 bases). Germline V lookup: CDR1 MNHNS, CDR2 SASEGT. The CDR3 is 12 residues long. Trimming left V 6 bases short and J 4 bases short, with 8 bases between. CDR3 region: CASRAGPDTQYF. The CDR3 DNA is TGTGCCAGCAGGGCAGGGCCAGATACGCAGTATTTT.

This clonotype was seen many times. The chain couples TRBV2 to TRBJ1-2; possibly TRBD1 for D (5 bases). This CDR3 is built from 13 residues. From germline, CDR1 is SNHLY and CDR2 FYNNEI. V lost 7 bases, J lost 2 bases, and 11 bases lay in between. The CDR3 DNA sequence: TGTGCCAGCACACGGGACCGGAACTATGGCTACACCTTC. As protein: CASTRDRNYGYTF. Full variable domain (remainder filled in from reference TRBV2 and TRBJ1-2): EPEVTQTPSHQVTQMGQEVILRCVPISNHLYFYWYRQILGQKVEFLVSFYNNEISEKSEIFDDQFSVERPDGSNFTLKIRSTKLEDSAMYFCASTRDRNYGYTFGSGTRLTVV.